The present T cell receptor beta chain was sequenced within a study of blood T cells in healthy people across ages (dated by TCRdb to the mid-2010s). Some background on the complete study: In model experiments, roughly one uniquely barcoded TCR beta cDNA molecule per two T cells was captured by template switching. To avoid experimental bias, donors of different ages were spread randomly across the sequencing lanes. To track age-related changes in TCR beta repertoire diversity, the study relied on deep sequencing normalized with unique cDNA molecular identifiers. For two donors (one aged 18 to 30 and one aged 80 or older), the study analyzed two additional independent replicas of 1 million unique cDNA reads from the same blood draw. The donors were split into four age groups: young (average around 15 years), middle-aged (about 40), aged (more than 60) and long-lived (more than 80).

A word on this clonotype: There is no known antigen for this receptor. No base qualities exist here, and no much larger clone lies one base off it.

Library preparation employed 5' RACE. Instrument on record: Illumina HiSeq 2500. The second PCR ran for roughly 7 to 12 cycles and used a J-beta primer mix along with a sample-barcoded 5' primer. A template-switch 5' adaptor carrying 12 random nucleotides introduced a unique molecular identifier onto each TCR beta cDNA molecule. Each sample yielded at least 3 million CDR3-containing paired-end reads. First-strand cDNA was synthesized from all RNA with the Mint cDNA synthesis kit, primed by a TRBC-specific oligonucleotide. Following uracil-DNA glycosylase treatment, a first 18-cycle PCR with universal primers M1SS and BC2_uni_R was performed on all cDNA. Per the source publication's procedure: For normalization, 1 million high-quality reads, each with a distinct molecular identifier, were randomly selected from each sample. Instead of being binned into consensus sequences, reads with shared molecular identifiers were discarded. CDR3 identification, clonotype clustering and error correction used MiTCR with a Q25 quality threshold and the strictest error-elimination algorithm. A nonparametric unseen species model with Euler transformation was used to estimate lower-bound total TCR beta diversity. TCRdb applied fastp at Q25 and MiXCR to the public reads, then kept only in-frame beta chains. Records with the same CDR3 protein are collapsed into one entry carrying the most frequent genes and DNA. The V and J calls, along with clone size, are taken from TCRdb and not from the paper's own processing. The sample has hundreds of thousands of distinct CDR3 sequences on record, 58% of them singletons. 30% to 45% of the sample lies in the top ten.

CDR1 and CDR2 (SGHTA, FQGNSA) derive from the germline V gene. Reading from cysteine to phenylalanine, the CDR3 counts 15 amino acids. Only CDR3 DNA remains: 45 bases, in frame from the first base. V was cut back by 5 bases and J by 4 bases, leaving a gap of 15 bases between them. Systemically healthy Caucasian individuals from Russia, around 39 in total and aged roughly 6 to 100 years, were included as donors. Ten milliliters of peripheral blood were drawn from each donor into EDTA-treated Vacutainer tubes. Ficoll-Paque density-gradient centrifugation was used to isolate PBMCs, with at least 7 million per sample. Trizol reagent was used to extract total RNA from PBMCs, with at least 6 micrograms per sample. For every donor, an aliquot of PBMCs went through flow cytometry to measure the percentages of naive CD45RAhigh/CD27high T cells. On the study overall, not on this receptor specifically: As age increased, observed TCR beta diversity per million T cells dropped in a roughly linear way, and a significant reduction was already evident by age 40. The percentage of naive T cells measured by flow cytometry correlated strongly with observed TCR beta diversity. Compared with the aged group, more naive CD4+ T cells, fewer expanded clones and increased TCR diversity were shown by the long-lived group, suggesting age selection. Because donor CMV infection status was unknown, age-related changes in expanded clonotypes were potentially confounded. Because profiling used bulk unsorted PBMCs, naive and antigen-experienced compartments could not be compared conclusively. Estimates of total diversity based on one million sequenced T cells were considered lower bounds and underestimates.

Sequencing was done on a sample of blood. This clonotype was obtained from a man in his fifties or sixties in good health. The chain links TRBV7-2 with TRBJ2-1; no D gene can be assigned with confidence. The CDR3: CASSLYAGIYNEQFF. The sequence in DNA is TGTGCCAGCAGCCTCTATGCTGGTATTTACAATGAGCAGTTCTTC.